Given below is one T cell receptor beta chain in context. This CDR3 is 14 amino acids long. With V trimmed by 6 bases and J by 5 bases, 4 bases remained unmatched. Germline V gives CDR1 MNHNY, CDR2 SVGAGI (reference sequence). Libraries were prepared by immunoSEQ multiplex PCR; TCRdb keeps only in-frame clonotypes and omits some of them. This sample yields 160,000 or so clones, of which roughly 84% are seen a single time; roughly 15% belongs to the top ten. The study assigned cohorts using participant-reported clinical history. All recovered Cohort 3 donors got two negative PCRs, got clearance, or saw symptom resolution. These data are taken from a study of blood T cell repertoires in COVID-19. Turning to the study itself: Samples taken during acute and convalescent COVID-19 were collected in the United States, Italy and Spain. PBMCs, B-cell-depleted T cells, or T cells provided the cDNA or gDNA that made up the material.

The sample comprised PBMCs or T cells enriched from blood (not recorded which). The TCR comes from a man in his fifties who had recovered from COVID-19. V gene TRBV6-6 combines with J gene TRBJ2-1; the match to TRBD2 covers 10 bases. The CDR3 sequence is CASSERGGHNEQFF. CDR3 sequence (DNA): TGTGCCAGCAGCGAGCGGGGGGGTCACAATGAGCAGTTCTTC.